Listed here is a single T cell receptor beta chain. Primers used in a second PCR of about 6 to 11 cycles were a sample-barcoded 5' primer and a J-beta primer mix. TCRdb fed the 5' RACE reads into MiXCR, producing one record per CDR3 protein. The sample carries 980,000 or so distinct CDR3 sequences, approximately 49% recorded once. The CDR3 extends over 14 amino acids. The germline CDR1 and CDR2 sequences are SGHAT and FQNNGV. J gave up 6 bases and V 5 bases, and 4 bases lay outside the gene matches. The data were obtained in a study of blood T cells in healthy people across ages. Turning to the study itself: About one barcoded TCR beta cDNA was captured per two T cells.

This chain joins TRBV11-2 and TRBJ2-2, with TRBD1 identical over 9 bases. This clonotype was sampled from a man aged 30-40 years in good health. The sequencing sample was made of blood. The CDR3 DNA is TGTGCCAGCAGCGGGACAGGGATTGCCGGGGAGCTGTTTTTT. It encodes CASSGTGIAGELFF. The full variable domain, with the rest looked up from reference TRBV11-2 and TRBJ2-2, is EAGVAQSPRYKIIEKRQSVAFWCNPISGHATLYWYQQILGQGPKLLIQFQNNGVVDDSQLPKDRFSAERLKGVDSTLKIQPAKLEDSAVYLCASSGTGIAGELFFGEGSRLTVL.